This T cell receptor (beta chain) was documented in a study of T cells in Graves' hyperthyroidism and ophthalmopathy. Study-wide points: Classification by a 13 V-J model distinguished ophthalmopathy from stable hyperthyroidism. Ophthalmopathy onset followed model prediction by a median about six months.

A word on this clonotype: Its antigen is currently unknown.

RNA transcripts served as the template for amplifying TCR beta CDR3 regions. Initially, a first-round RT-PCR of the TCR CDR3 employed the HTBI primer set. TCRdb used MiXCR to reprocess the multiplex PCR reads, holding one entry per CDR3 protein. The repertoire includes approximately 400,000 distinct CDR3 sequences, about 18% of them detected once, and 35% to 50% sits in the top ten. The CDR3 is 14 amino acids. V lost 3 bases, J lost 3 bases, and 11 bases lay in between. CDR1 is ENHRY and CDR2 is SYGVKD in the germline V gene. Out of more than 8 ml of fresh peripheral blood came the PBMCs. Sequencing was carried out using blood. The sequence derives from a man between 18 and 29 years old with Graves' ophthalmopathy. V is TRBV10-3 and J is TRBJ1-1; D perhaps matches TRBD1 (6 bases). CDR3 in amino acids: CAISERGWDTEAFF. DNA of the CDR3: TGTGCCATCAGTGAAAGGGGGTGGGACACTGAAGCTTTCTTT.